These 19 T cell receptor beta chains were all obtained from the same sample, sequenced in a study of blood T cell repertoires in COVID-19. TCRdb's table, derived via immunoSEQ multiplex PCR, lists solely in-frame clones and lacks some. The table records about 460,000 clones, around nine tenths of them present only once. Sequencing was performed on PBMCs or T cells enriched from blood (not recorded which). These receptors came from a woman in her sixties or seventies who had recovered from COVID-19.

The sample holds many counts of this clone. The V and J genes are TRBV6-6 and TRBJ1-5; D is unresolved. Germline loops: CDR1 MNHNY, CDR2 SVGAGI (reference sequence). Trimming left V 6 bases short and J 2 bases short, with 8 bases between. The CDR3 has 13 residues. CDR3 protein: CASRLDGNQPQHF. In nucleotides, the CDR3 is TGTGCCAGCAGGTTAGATGGCAATCAGCCCCAGCATTTT.

This clone has a single count. The rearrangement uses TRBV5-1 and TRBJ1-5; D perhaps matches TRBD1 (5 bases). The CDR3 loop spans 14 amino acids. V dropped 2 bases and J dropped 5 bases, with 11 bases sitting between them. CDR1 is SGHRS and CDR2 is YFSETQ in the germline V gene. CDR3 sequence reads: CASSFGTPDQPQHF. CDR3 in DNA: TGCGCCAGCAGCTTTGGGACTCCGGATCAGCCCCAGCATTTT.

The gene calls are TRBV2 and TRBJ1-2; the D is unclear. Trimming took off 2 bases at V and 0 bases at J, with 7 bases between the two ends. Germline V gene sequence: CDR1 SNHLY, CDR2 FYNNEI. CDR3 length: 14 residues. CDR3 sequence: CASSESYTNYGYTF. The CDR3 DNA reads as TGTGCCAGCAGTGAATCTTATACTAACTATGGCTACACCTTC.

The chain recombines TRBV24-1 with TRBJ1-2; D may be TRBD1 (5 bases). This CDR3 contains 14 residues. Germline CDR1 KGHDR, CDR2 SFDVKD. V gave up 0 bases and J gave up 4 bases, with 8 bases separating them. The CDR3 reads CATSDLIGGYGYTF. Here the CDR3 DNA reads TGTGCCACCAGTGATTTGATCGGGGGCTATGGCTACACCTTC.

The V and J genes are TRBV6-4 and TRBJ2-5; D might be TRBD1 (5 bases). This CDR3 spans 15 amino acids. The germline CDR1 and CDR2 sequences are MRHNA and SNTAGT. V was trimmed by 2 bases and J by 0 bases, leaving 10 bases between them. CDR3 nucleotides: TGTGCCAGCAGTGACGTGGGGCGGTACCAAGAGACCCAGTACTTC. It encodes CASSDVGRYQETQYF.

The sample holds a few counts of this clone. The V and J genes are TRBV28 and TRBJ1-1; 10 bases align to TRBD1. With V trimmed by 7 bases and J by 5 bases, 7 bases remained unmatched. Per germline, CDR1 MDHEN and CDR2 SYDVKM. This CDR3 region has 14 residues. The CDR3 nucleotides read TGTGCCAGCACCACGACAGGGGGCCGGACTGAAGCTTTCTTT. Amino acid sequence: CASTTTGGRTEAFF.

The chain employs TRBV21-1 and TRBJ2-1; the table's TRBD2 call for D was not verified on the DNA. TRBV21-1 is classified as a pseudogene. CDR3 length: 15 residues. This CDR3 is CASSKEATRGYEQFF. The CDR3 DNA reads as TGTGCCAGCAGCAAAGAGGCCACGCGGGGTTATGAGCAGTTCTTC.

In DNA, the CDR3 is TGTGCCATCAGGACTTCCAATCAGCCCCAGCATTTT. Its translation: CAIRTSNQPQHF. The V call is TRBV10-3, the J call TRBJ1-5; no clear D gene. From germline, CDR1 is ENHRY and CDR2 SYGVKD. The CDR3 contains 12 residues. The ends were cut back, 6 bases at V and 3 bases at J, with 6 bases in the middle.

V gene TRBV2 combines with J gene TRBJ2-3; the match to TRBD2 covers 10 bases. Germline V gene lookup returns CDR1 SNHLY and CDR2 FYNNEI. The CDR3 length is 18 residues. Losses at the gene ends were 4 bases for V and 1 base for J; bases not matched to a gene: 11. CDR3 nucleotides: TGTGCCAGCAGTGTTGATGAGCGGGGGGGCCTGGGCACAGATACGCAGTATTTT. It yields the protein CASSVDERGGLGTDTQYF.

The V gene is TRBV13, the J gene TRBJ1-3; no clear D. Trimming removed 1 base at V and 4 bases at J, with 2 bases between. Germline CDR1 and CDR2: PRHDT and FYEKMQ (reference sequence). CDR3 length equals 12 residues. CDR3 loop: CASSLAGNTIYF. DNA for the CDR3: TGTGCCAGCAGCTTAGCGGGAAACACCATATATTTT.

The chain recombines TRBV4-1 with TRBJ1-1, with TRBD1 as a possible D gene (5 bases). V was clipped by 3 bases and J by 1 base, with 15 bases between them. Germline V gene lookup returns CDR1 MGHRA and CDR2 YSYEKL. The CDR3 sequence is 16 residues long. In DNA form, the CDR3 reads TGCGCCAGCAGCCAGGGATCCCCTGGGGCGAACACTGAAGCTTTCTTT. Translating gives CASSQGSPGANTEAFF.

The table lists this clone with a few counts. The chain employs TRBV5-1 and TRBJ2-6, with D maybe TRBD1 (5 bases). The CDR3 runs 18 residues. V gave up 4 bases and J gave up 0 bases, with 17 bases separating them. Germline CDR1 is SGHRS and CDR2 is YFSETQ. CDR3 bases: TGCGCCAGCAGCAACTTGGGGCTGCCACACTCTGGGGCCAACGTCCTGACTTTC. Its protein product is CASSNLGLPHSGANVLTF.

The chain's CDR3 is CTSSLERGGSSYEQYF. CDR3 bases: TGCACCAGCAGCCTAGAACGGGGGGGGAGCTCCTACGAGCAGTACTTC. The chain couples TRBV1 to TRBJ2-7; the table's D call TRBD2 went unverified against the DNA. TRBV1 is noted as a pseudogene. This CDR3 comprises 16 residues.

This chain joins TRBV5-4 and TRBJ2-2, with 7 nucleotides matching TRBD2. Unmatched junction bases numbered 5, after V lost 4 bases and J lost 5 bases. Germline values: CDR1 SGHNT, CDR2 YYREEE (reference sequence). The CDR3 is 14 amino acids. CDR3 bases: TGTGCCAGCAGCAAGACCGGGGGGACCGGGGAGCTGTTTTTT. Its protein is CASSKTGGTGELFF. The full variable domain, in which reference TRBV5-4 and TRBJ2-2 provide the parts outside the CDR3, is ETGVTQSPTHLIKTRGQQVTLRCSSQSGHNTVSWYQQALGQGPQFIFQYYREEENGRGNFPPRFSGLQFPNYSSELNVNALELDDSALYLCASSKTGGTGELFFGEGSRLTVL.

This chain connects TRBV6-2 or TRBV6-3 to TRBJ1-1, with 11 bases matching TRBD1. From germline, CDR1 is MNHEY and CDR2 SVGEGT. The trim removed 2 bases at V and 5 bases at J, leaving 13 bases unmatched. CDR3 length: 18 residues. The chain's CDR3 is CASSYPLGQGAEGTEAFF. CDR3 DNA: TGTGCCAGCAGTTACCCCCTCGGACAGGGGGCTGAAGGGACTGAAGCTTTCTTT.

The rearrangement links TRBV5-6 to TRBJ1-5; 9 nucleotides agree with TRBD1. Looked up from germline, CDR1 is SGHDT and CDR2 is YYEEEE. The ends lost 4 bases at V and 7 bases at J; junction bases unmatched: 6. CDR3 length equals 14 residues. CDR3 region: CASSGQGFSQPQHF. The CDR3 coding sequence is TGTGCCAGCAGCGGACAGGGGTTCAGCCAGCCCCAGCATTTT.

The chain combines TRBV10-3 with TRBJ2-2, with 12 nucleotides matching TRBD2. Germline CDR1 is ENHRY and CDR2 is SYGVKD. The CDR3 spans 18 residues. V shed 7 bases and J 1 base; nucleotides not matched to a gene: 10. The CDR3 DNA reads TGTGCCATCACTAACGACATGGGACTAGCGGGGAACACCGGGGAGCTGTTTTTT. Its translation: CAITNDMGLAGNTGELFF.

About this clone: The same CDR3 arises from other DNA sequences in this sample as well. The rearrangement uses TRBV15 and TRBJ1-3; D is uncertain. CDR1 is LNHNV and CDR2 is YYDKDF in the germline V gene (reference sequence). The V and J ends lost 0 bases and 0 bases respectively, with 6 bases between them. This CDR3 comprises 15 residues. The CDR3 DNA is TGTGCCACCAGCAGAGACCGGGGCTCTGGAAACACCATATATTTT. Encoded protein: CATSRDRGSGNTIYF.

Here the CDR3 DNA reads TGTGCCAGCTCCTTGTCTGCGGGGGTCGGTGGCTACACCTTC. Its protein product is CASSLSAGVGGYTF. The chain has TRBV28 and TRBJ1-2, with a tentative D call TRBD1 (5 bases). This CDR3 region has 14 residues. CDR1 is MDHEN and CDR2 is SYDVKM in the germline V gene. Trimming pared 8 bases from V and 7 bases from J, leaving 20 bases between.